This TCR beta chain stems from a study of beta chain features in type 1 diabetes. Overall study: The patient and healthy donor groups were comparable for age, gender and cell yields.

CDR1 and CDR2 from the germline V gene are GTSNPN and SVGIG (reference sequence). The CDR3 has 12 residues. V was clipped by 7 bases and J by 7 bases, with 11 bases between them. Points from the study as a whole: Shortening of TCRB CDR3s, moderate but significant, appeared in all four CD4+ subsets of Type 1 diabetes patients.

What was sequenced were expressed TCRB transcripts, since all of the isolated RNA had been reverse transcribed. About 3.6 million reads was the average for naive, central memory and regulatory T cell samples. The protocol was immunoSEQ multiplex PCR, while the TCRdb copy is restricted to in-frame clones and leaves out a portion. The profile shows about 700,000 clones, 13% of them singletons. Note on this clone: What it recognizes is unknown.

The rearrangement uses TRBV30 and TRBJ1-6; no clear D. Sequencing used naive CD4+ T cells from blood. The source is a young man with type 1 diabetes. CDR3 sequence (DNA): TGTGCCTCTCCGGGCCACAATTCACCCCTCCACTTT. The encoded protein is CASPGHNSPLHF.